This entry features one T cell receptor (beta chain) sequence. Trimming removed 0 bases at V and 10 bases at J, with 11 bases between. Germline CDR1 and CDR2: SGHRS and YFSETQ. The CDR3 runs 13 residues. The sample comes from a study of beta chain features in type 1 diabetes. TCRB transcripts that were expressed got sequenced, as all of the isolated RNA had been reverse transcribed. The protocol was immunoSEQ multiplex PCR, while the TCRdb copy is restricted to in-frame clones and leaves out a portion. The sample contains about 620,000 clones, around a sixth of which appear only once. The sample comprised naive CD4+ T cells from blood. This rearrangement joins TRBV5-1 to TRBJ2-1; D ambiguous. This sequence was found in a young man in good health. The CDR3 DNA sequence: TGCGCCAGCAGCTTGGTTACTTCTGCAGAGCAGTTCTTC. Protein product: CASSLVTSAEQFF.